The sequence of this TCR beta chain was determined in a study of T cell responses to AZD1222 COVID-19 vaccine. Overall study results and limits: Reportedly, close to half of spike-specific TCRs are directed against unmutated variant regions. None of the repertoires were sampled until the peak T cell response had passed.

Concerning this clone itself: Its antigen is as yet unknown.

TCRdb's table, derived via immunoSEQ multiplex PCR, lists solely in-frame clones and lacks some. There are roughly 140,000 clones in the sample; approximately 90% occur only once, and 1.5% lies in the top ten. J lost 4 bases, V lost 2 bases, and 4 bases had no gene match. Germline CDR1 SQVTM, CDR2 ANQGSEA. This CDR3 is 14 amino acids long. The TCR sequence derives from an adult who received the AZD1222 COVID-19 vaccine. Specimen: peripheral blood, collected 28 days after the second AZD1222 dose. The V gene is TRBV29-1, the J gene TRBJ1-3; 8 nucleotides line up with TRBD1. Written as DNA, the CDR3 is TGCAGCGTTGAACAGGGGGCTGTGGGAAACACCATATATTTT. Protein: CSVEQGAVGNTIYF.